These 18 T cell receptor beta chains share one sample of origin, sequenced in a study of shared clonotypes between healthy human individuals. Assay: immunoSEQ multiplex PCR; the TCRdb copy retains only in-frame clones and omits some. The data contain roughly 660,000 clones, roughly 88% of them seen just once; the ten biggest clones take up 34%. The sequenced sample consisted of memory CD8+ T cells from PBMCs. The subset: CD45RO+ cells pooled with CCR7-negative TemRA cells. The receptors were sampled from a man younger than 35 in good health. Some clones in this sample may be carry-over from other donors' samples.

The CDR3 loop is CSGGLSYEQYF. In DNA, the CDR3 is TGCAGCGGTGGACTTTCCTACGAGCAGTACTTC. The gene calls are TRBV29-1 and TRBJ2-7; a weak D match, TRBD2 (5 bases). V lost 7 bases and J lost 1, with 8 bases in between. CDR1 is SQVTM and CDR2 is ANQGSEA in the germline V gene. The CDR3 consists of 11 residues.

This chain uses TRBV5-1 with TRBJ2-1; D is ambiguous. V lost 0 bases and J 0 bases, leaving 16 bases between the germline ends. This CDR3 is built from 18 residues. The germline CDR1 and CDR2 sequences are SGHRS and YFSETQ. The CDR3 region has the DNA TGCGCCAGCAGCTTGGTAGCCGACCTACCTCGCTCCTACAATGAGCAGTTCTTC. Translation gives CASSLVADLPRSYNEQFF. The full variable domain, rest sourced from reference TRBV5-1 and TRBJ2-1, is KAGVTQTPRYLIKTRGQQVTLSCSPISGHRSVSWYQQTPGQGLQFLFEYFSETQRNKGNFPGRFSGRQFSNSRSEMNVSTLELGDSALYLCASSLVADLPRSYNEQFFGPGTRLTVL.

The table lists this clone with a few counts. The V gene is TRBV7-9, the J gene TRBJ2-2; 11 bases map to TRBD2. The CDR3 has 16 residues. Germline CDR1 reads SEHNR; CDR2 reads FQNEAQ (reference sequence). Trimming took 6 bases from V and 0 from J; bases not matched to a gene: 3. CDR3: CASRVGLAANTGELFF. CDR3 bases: TGTGCCAGCAGGGTGGGACTAGCGGCGAACACCGGGGAGCTGTTTTTT.

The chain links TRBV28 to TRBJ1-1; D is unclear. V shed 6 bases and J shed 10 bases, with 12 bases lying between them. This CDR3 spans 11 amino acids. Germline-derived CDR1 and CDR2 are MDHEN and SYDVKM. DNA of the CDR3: TGTGCCAGCAGCTCCGAATGGGGAGCTTTCTTT. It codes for CASSSEWGAFF.

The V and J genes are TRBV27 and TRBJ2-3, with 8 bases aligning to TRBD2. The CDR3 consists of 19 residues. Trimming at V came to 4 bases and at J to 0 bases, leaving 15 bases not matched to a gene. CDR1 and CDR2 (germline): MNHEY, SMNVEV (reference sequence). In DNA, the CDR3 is TGTGCCAGCAGTTCGGAACCTAGCGGGCCTAGAGCTAGCACAGATACGCAGTATTTT. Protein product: CASSSEPSGPRASTDTQYF.

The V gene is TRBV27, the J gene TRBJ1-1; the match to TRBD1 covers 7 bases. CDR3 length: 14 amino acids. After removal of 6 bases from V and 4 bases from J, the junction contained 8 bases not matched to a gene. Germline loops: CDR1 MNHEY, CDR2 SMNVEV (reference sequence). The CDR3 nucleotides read TGTGCCAGCAGCTTCCAGGGGGGGGTCACTGAAGCTTTCTTT. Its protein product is CASSFQGGVTEAFF.

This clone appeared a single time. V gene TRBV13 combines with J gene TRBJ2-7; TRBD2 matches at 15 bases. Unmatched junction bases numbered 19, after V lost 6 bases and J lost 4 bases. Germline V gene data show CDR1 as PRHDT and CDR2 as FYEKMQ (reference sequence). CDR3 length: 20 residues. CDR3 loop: CASSHNRDRGLAGGVYEQYF. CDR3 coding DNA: TGTGCCAGCAGTCACAACCGGGACAGGGGACTAGCGGGAGGTGTTTACGAGCAGTACTTC.

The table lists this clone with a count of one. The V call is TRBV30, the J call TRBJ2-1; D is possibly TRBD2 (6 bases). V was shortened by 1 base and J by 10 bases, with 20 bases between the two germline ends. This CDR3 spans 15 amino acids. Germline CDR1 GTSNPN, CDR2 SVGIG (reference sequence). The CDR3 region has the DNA TGTGCCTGGAGTGGCGTCGGGCGGGATCTTGGAGAGCAGTTCTTC. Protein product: CAWSGVGRDLGEQFF.

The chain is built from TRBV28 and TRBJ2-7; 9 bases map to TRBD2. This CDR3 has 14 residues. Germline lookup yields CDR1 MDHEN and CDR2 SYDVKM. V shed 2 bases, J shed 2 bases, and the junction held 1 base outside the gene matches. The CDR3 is CASSLGTSPYEQYF. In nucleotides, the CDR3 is TGTGCCAGCAGTTTAGGGACTAGCCCCTACGAGCAGTACTTC.

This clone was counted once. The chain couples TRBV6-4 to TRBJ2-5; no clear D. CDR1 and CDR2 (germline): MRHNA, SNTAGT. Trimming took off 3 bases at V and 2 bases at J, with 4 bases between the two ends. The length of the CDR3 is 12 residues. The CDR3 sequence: CASSDYQETQYF. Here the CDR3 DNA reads TGTGCCAGCAGTGATTATCAAGAGACCCAGTACTTC.

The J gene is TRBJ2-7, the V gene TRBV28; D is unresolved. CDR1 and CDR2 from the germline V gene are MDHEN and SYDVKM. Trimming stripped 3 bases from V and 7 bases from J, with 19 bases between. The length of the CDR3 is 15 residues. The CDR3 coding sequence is TGTGCCAGCAGTTTCCCGGCAGGCGGCTCACTGGAGCAGTACTTC. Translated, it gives CASSFPAGGSLEQYF.

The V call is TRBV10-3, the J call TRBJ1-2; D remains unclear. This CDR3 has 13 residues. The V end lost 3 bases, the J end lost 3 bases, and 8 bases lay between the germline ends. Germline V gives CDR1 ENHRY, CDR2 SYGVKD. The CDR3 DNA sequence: TGTGCCATCAGTGAAGGTTCCGACTATGGCTACACCTTC. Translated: CAISEGSDYGYTF.

The DNA for the CDR3 is TGTGCCAGCAGCTTGGGAGGGGAGCCCGACACTGAAGCTTTCTTT. Encoded protein: CASSLGGEPDTEAFF. The V call is TRBV5-4, the J call TRBJ1-1; possibly TRBD1 for D (5 bases). The CDR3 contains 15 residues. The ends were cut back, 0 bases at V and 3 bases at J, with 12 bases in the middle. In germline, CDR1 is SGHNT, CDR2 YYREEE (reference sequence).

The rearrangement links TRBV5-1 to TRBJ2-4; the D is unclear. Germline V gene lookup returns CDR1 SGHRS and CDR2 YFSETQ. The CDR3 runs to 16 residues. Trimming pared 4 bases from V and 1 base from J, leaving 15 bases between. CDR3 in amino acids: CASSPKWTQAKNIQYF. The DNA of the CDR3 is TGCGCCAGCAGCCCGAAGTGGACCCAGGCCAAAAACATTCAGTACTTC.

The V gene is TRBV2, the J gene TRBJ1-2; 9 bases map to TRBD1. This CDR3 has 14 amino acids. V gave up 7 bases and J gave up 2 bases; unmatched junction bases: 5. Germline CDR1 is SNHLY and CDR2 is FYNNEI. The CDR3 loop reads CASTRQGGNYGYTF. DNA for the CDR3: TGTGCCAGCACCCGACAGGGGGGGAACTATGGCTACACCTTC.

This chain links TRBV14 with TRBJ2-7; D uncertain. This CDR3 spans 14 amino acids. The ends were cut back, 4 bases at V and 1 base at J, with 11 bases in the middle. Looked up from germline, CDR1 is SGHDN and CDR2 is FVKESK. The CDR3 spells CASSRPGRSYEQYF. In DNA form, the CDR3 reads TGTGCCAGCAGCCGTCCCGGTAGATCCTACGAGCAGTACTTC. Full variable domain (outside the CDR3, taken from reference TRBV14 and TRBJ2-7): EAGVTQFPSHSVIEKGQTVTLRCDPISGHDNLYWYRRVMGKEIKFLLHFVKESKQDESGMPNNRFLAERTGGTYSTLKVQPAELEDSGVYFCASSRPGRSYEQYFGPGTRLTVT.

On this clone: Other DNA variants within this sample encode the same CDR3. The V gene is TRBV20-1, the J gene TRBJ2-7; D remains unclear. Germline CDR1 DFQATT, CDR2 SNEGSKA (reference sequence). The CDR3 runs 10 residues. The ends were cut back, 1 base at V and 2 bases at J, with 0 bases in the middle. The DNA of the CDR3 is TGCAGTGCTAGAGCCTACGAGCAGTACTTC. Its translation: CSARAYEQYF.

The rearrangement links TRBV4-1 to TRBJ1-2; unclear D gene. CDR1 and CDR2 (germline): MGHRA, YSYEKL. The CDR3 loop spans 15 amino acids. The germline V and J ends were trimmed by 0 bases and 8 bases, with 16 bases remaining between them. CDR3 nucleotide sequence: TGCGCCAGCAGCCAAGATGGATCCGGGATTGGGGGCTACACCTTC. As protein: CASSQDGSGIGGYTF.